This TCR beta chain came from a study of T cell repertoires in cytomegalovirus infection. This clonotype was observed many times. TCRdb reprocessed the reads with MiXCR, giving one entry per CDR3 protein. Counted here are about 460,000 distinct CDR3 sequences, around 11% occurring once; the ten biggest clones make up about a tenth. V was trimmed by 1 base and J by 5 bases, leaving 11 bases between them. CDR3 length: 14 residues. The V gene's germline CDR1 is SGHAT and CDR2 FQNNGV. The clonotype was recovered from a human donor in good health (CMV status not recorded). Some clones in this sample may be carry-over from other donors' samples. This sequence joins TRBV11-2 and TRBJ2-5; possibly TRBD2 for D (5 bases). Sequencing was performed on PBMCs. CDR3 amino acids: CASSLAPSTETQYF. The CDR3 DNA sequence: TGTGCCAGCAGCTTAGCACCTAGCACGGAGACCCAGTACTTC.